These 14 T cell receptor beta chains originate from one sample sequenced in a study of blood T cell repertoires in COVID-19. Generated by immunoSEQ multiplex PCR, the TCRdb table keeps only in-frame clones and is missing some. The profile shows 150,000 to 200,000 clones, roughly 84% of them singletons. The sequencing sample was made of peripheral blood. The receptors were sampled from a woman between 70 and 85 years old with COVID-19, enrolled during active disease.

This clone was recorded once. CDR3 loop: CAILSGNTIYF. CDR3 coding DNA: TGTGCCATCCTGTCTGGAAACACCATATATTTT. V and J are TRBV10-3 and TRBJ1-3; D unresolved. This CDR3 comprises 11 residues. Germline V CDR1 and CDR2: ENHRY, SYGVKD. With 8 bases removed from V and 1 base from J, the gap between germline ends came to 3 bases.

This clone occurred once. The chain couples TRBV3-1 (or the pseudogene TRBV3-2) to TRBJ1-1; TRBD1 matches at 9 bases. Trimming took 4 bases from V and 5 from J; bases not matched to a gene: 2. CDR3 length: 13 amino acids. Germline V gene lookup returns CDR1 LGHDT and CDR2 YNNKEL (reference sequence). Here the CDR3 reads CASSRTGVTEAFF. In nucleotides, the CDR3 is TGTGCCAGCAGCCGGACAGGGGTGACTGAAGCTTTCTTT.

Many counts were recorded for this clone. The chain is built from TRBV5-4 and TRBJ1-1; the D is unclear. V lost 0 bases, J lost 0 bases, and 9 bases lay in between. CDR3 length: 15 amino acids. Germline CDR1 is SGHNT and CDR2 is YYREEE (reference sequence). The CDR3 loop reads CASSLGADLNTEAFF. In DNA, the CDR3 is TGTGCCAGCAGCTTGGGGGCAGACCTGAACACTGAAGCTTTCTTT.

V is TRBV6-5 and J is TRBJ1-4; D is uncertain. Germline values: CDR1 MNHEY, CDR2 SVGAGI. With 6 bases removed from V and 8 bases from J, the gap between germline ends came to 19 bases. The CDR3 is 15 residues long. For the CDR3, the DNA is TGTGCCAGCAGCTCCGGGGTAGTACGGGGAGAAAAACTGTTTTTT. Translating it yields CASSSGVVRGEKLFF.

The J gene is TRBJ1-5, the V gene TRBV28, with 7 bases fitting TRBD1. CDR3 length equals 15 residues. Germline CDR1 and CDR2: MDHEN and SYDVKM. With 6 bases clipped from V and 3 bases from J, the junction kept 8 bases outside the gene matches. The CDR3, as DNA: TGTGCCAGCAGAGGCCTGACAGGGTTCAATCAGCCCCAGCATTTT. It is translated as CASRGLTGFNQPQHF.

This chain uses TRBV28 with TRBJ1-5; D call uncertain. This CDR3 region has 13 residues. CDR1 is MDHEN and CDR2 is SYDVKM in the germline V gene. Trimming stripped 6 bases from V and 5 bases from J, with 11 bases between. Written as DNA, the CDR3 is TGTGCCAGCAGACACCGCCCCCATCAGCCCCAGCATTTT. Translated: CASRHRPHQPQHF.

The CDR3 sequence: CASRRGGWSYNEQFF. CDR3 in DNA: TGTGCCAGCAGGAGGGGGGGTTGGTCCTACAATGAGCAGTTCTTC. This rearrangement joins TRBV28 to TRBJ2-1; tentatively, D is TRBD2 (7 bases). V lost 6 bases, J lost 1 base, and 13 bases lay in between. The CDR3 has 15 residues. Germline CDR1 reads MDHEN; CDR2 reads SYDVKM.

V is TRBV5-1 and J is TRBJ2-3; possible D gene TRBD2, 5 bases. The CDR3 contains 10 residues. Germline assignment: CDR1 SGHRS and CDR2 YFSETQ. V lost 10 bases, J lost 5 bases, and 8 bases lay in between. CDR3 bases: TGCGCCGGAGGTCTAGATACGCAGTATTTT. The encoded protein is CAGGLDTQYF.

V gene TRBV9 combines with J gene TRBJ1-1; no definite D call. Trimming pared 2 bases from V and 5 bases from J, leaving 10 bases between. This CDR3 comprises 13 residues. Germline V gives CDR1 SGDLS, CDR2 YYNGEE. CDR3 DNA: TGTGCCAGCAGCGTTCTGGAGGGTACTGAAGCTTTCTTT. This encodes CASSVLEGTEAFF.

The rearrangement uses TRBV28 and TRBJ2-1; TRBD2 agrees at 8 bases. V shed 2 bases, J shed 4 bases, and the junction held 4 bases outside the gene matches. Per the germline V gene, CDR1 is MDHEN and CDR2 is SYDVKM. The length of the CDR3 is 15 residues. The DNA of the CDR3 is TGTGCCAGCAGTTTACTCAGCGGGGGTTACAATGAGCAGTTCTTC. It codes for CASSLLSGGYNEQFF.

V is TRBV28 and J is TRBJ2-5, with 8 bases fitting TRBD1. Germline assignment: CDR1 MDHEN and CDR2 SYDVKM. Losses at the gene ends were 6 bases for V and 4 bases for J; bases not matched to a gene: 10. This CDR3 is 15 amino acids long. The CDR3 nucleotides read TGTGCCAGCAGCGACCCGGGACAGGCATCAGAGACCCAGTACTTC. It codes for CASSDPGQASETQYF.

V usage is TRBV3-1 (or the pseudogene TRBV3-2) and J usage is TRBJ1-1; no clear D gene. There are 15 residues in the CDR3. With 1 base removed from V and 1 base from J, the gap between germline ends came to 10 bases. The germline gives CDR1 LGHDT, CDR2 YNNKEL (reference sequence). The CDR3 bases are TGTGCCAGCAGCCAAGGCAGTGTTCGGAACACTGAAGCTTTCTTT. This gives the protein CASSQGSVRNTEAFF.

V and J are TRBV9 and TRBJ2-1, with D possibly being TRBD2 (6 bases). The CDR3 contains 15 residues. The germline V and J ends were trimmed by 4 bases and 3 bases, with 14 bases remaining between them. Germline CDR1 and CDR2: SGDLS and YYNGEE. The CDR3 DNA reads TGTGCCAGCAGCCCCGGGGGAGCAGACTACAATGAGCAGTTCTTC. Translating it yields CASSPGGADYNEQFF.

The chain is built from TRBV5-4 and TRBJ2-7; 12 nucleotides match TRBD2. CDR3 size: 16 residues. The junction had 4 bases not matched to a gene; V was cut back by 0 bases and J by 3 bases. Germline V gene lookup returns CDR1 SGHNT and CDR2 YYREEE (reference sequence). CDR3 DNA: TGTGCCAGCAGCTTGGCTAGCGGGAGGGGTAACTACGAGCAGTACTTC. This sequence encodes CASSLASGRGNYEQYF.